Following are 3 T cell receptor beta chains from one sample sequenced in a study of lymphopenia after photon versus proton radiotherapy. Sequencing used immunoSEQ multiplex PCR; TCRdb keeps in-frame clones, though not all of them. The repertoire has about 20,000 clones, approximately 84% of them found once; the top ten carry 2.9%. The material sequenced was peripheral blood, taken from a patient treated with photon-based radiotherapy. The receptor source for this set is a woman in her forties or fifties with pancreatic cancer.

This clone was observed a handful of times. The gene calls are TRBV28 and TRBJ2-1; D not resolved. Trimming pared 5 bases from V and 14 bases from J, leaving 13 bases between. The CDR3 extends over 11 amino acids. Germline-derived CDR1 and CDR2 are MDHEN and SYDVKM. The CDR3 sequence is CASSQDREEFF. Written as DNA, the CDR3 is TGTGCCAGCAGTCAGGACCGTGAAGAGTTCTTC.

The CDR3 DNA is TGTGCCAGTAGTATATGGTGGGAACTTAACACTGAAGCTTTCTTT. Its translation: CASSIWWELNTEAFF. This sequence joins TRBV19 and TRBJ1-1, with D uncertain. Trimming shortened V by 2 bases and J by 2 bases, and 12 bases separated the two germline ends. The CDR3 extends over 15 amino acids. The V gene's germline CDR1 is LNHDA and CDR2 SQIVND (reference sequence).

This chain joins TRBV7-2 and TRBJ1-4; 7 nucleotides align to TRBD1. Trimming cost V 3 bases and J 3 bases; bases outside gene matches: 10. Looked up from germline, CDR1 is SGHTA and CDR2 is FQGNSA. CDR3 size: 17 residues. The DNA for the CDR3 is TGTGCCAGCAGCTTGTTCCCTTTAGGGACAGCTAATGAAAAACTGTTTTTT. Translated, it gives CASSLFPLGTANEKLFF.